The subject of this entry is one T cell receptor beta chain. This clone was detected only a few times. Its binding antigen is unknown. No per-base quality is available; no much larger clone lies one base away. The method was the immunoSEQ multiplex PCR assay. Around 94,000 TCR templates per sample were assayed on the deep sequencing platform. Genomic DNA extracted from sorted T cells was the material used for TCRbeta CDR3 sequencing. Per the original workflow: Clonal analysis of TCRbeta CDR3 data was done in the R programming language. Alloreactive CD4+ and CD8+ clones were defined by comparing unstimulated samples with post-reaction CFSE-low samples. Regulatory or non-regulatory origin of alloreactive CD4+ clones was assigned by matching sequences to the sorted unstimulated Treg and non-Treg repertoires. TCRdb limited this immuneACCESS table to in-frame rearrangements with V and J called. A share of clones is missing; checked studies link under half to unresolved V genes, and the rest is unexplained. The V and J calls and clone size are taken from that table; D and trimming were inferred from the DNA. Recorded for this sample are under 130,000 clones; 85% to 95% of them occurred a single time. About 0.32% of the sample goes to the ten largest clones.

Sorted unstimulated T cells and proliferating T cells recovered from mixed lymphocyte reactions were subjected to TCRbeta CDR3 sequencing. Fresh whole blood from 9 to 10 HLA-typed healthy donors served as the source for isolating PBMCs. This entry is derived from a study of siplizumab effects on memory and regulatory T cells (dated 2019 in TCRdb). With respect to the entire study: The study examined how the anti-CD2 antibody siplizumab affects alloreactive T-cell subsets in allogeneic mixed lymphocyte reactions built from human PBMCs.

Results the study describes overall, beyond this receptor: A naive or memory phenotype could not be assigned to roughly 75-96% of proliferating CD4+ or CD8+ clones. The suppressive function of proliferating Tregs from siplizumab cultures was not functionally confirmed. Sequences below about 10^-5 frequency were poorly captured, so only a minor fraction of alloreactive clones could be mapped to unstimulated subsets. Among mappable alloreactive CD4+ clones, an average Treg-derived fraction of 68.8% was observed with siplizumab, compared with about 25% in control reactions. Unstimulated naive T cells appeared more diverse than memory T cells, and naive cells seemed to contribute substantially to the alloresponse. Siplizumab significantly lowered the cumulative frequency of alloreactive sequences that could be traced to unstimulated CD4+ memory T cells.

The cysteine opens and the phenylalanine closes a CDR3 of 12 amino acids. Only CDR3 DNA remains: 36 bases, in frame from the first base. The germline V gene gives CDR1 as SGHDT and CDR2 as YYEEEE. After removal of 4 bases from V and 8 bases from J, the junction retains 5 bases not matched to a gene. Material: CD4+ T cells sorted from blood. The chain joins TRBV5-6 to TRBJ1-2; TRBD1 agrees with 7 junctional bases. The receptor was isolated from a human donor in good health. The CDR3 protein: CASSQGTAGYTF. The DNA sequence follows: TGTGCCAGCAGCCAAGGGACAGCCGGCTACACCTTC.